This TCR beta chain emerged from a study of cytomegalovirus exposure and HLA in healthy donors. In the PCR, 60 Vbeta and 13 Jbeta primers were used. Clones were sequenced by immunoSEQ multiplex PCR, and TCRdb holds only the in-frame ones, with some missing. This sample lists 150,000 to 250,000 clones; its ten largest clones have 0.65% to 0.75%. Germline V gene sequence: CDR1 SNHLY, CDR2 FYNNEI. The trim removed 7 bases at V and 0 bases at J, leaving 8 bases unmatched. The CDR3 is 15 residues long. The chain joins TRBV2 to TRBJ1-1; TRBD1 aligns across 7 bases. The sequencing input was PBMCs. This clonotype was sampled from a boy aged 5-17 years in good health and CMV-seronegative. Here the CDR3 DNA reads TGTGCCAGCACGACTTACAGGGGTTTGAACACTGAAGCTTTCTTT. Translation gives CASTTYRGLNTEAFF. Supplemented by reference TRBV2 and TRBJ1-1, the full variable domain reads EPEVTQTPSHQVTQMGQEVILRCVPISNHLYFYWYRQILGQKVEFLVSFYNNEISEKSEIFDDQFSVERPDGSNFTLKIRSTKLEDSAMYFCASTTYRGLNTEAFFGQGTRLTVV.